These 30 T cell receptor beta chains came from one sample sequenced in a study of post-analysis software for immune sequencing data. Study-level points and caveats: About 5 TRBV segments occurring more often in patients than controls included TRBV5-6, TRBV5-1 and TRBV20-1.

cDNA libraries of TCR beta carried unique molecular identifiers. Each CDR3 protein gets one entry after TCRdb re-called the PCR reads with MiXCR. The data contain approximately 440,000 distinct CDR3 sequences, nearly 45% of them seen just once; the ten biggest clones take up 9.5% to 13%. Their antigen targets remain unknown. The sequenced material came from blood. These TCRs come from a girl aged 10 to 17 with multiple sclerosis.

The chain recombines TRBV25-1 with TRBJ2-5, with D tentatively TRBD2 (5 bases). The CDR3 has 14 residues. Germline assignment: CDR1 MGHDK and CDR2 SYGVNS. Trimming took 4 bases from V and 4 from J, leaving 13 bases between them. As DNA, the CDR3 is TGTGCCAGCAGTGTAGCTAGCTCCCCAGAGACCCAGTACTTC. It codes for CASSVASSPETQYF.

The chain recombines TRBV28 with TRBJ1-3; D remains unclear. Trimming left V 1 base short and J 6 bases short, with 13 bases between. CDR1 MDHEN and CDR2 SYDVKM come from the germline V gene. The CDR3 consists of 15 residues. In DNA form, the CDR3 reads TGTGCCAGCAGTTTATCGCCAGGACTACAAAACACCATATATTTT. This translates into CASSLSPGLQNTIYF.

This clonotype appeared a few times. The chain combines TRBV7-9 with TRBJ2-1; 9 bases align to TRBD2. The CDR3 sequence is 15 residues long. In germline, CDR1 is SEHNR, CDR2 FQNEAQ (reference sequence). The V gene end was trimmed by 4 bases and the J gene end by 8 bases; junction bases not matched to a gene: 9. The DNA for the CDR3 is TGTGCCAGCAGCTATCTAGCGGGAATGAACCATGAGCAGTTCTTC. Its translation: CASSYLAGMNHEQFF.

The chain combines TRBV6-5 with TRBJ2-1; 12 bases agree with TRBD2. The CDR3 covers 16 residues. Germline lookup yields CDR1 MNHEY and CDR2 SVGAGI. Trimming at V came to 5 bases and at J to 4 bases, leaving 6 bases not matched to a gene. The CDR3 protein is CASSPLAGGVYNEQFF. Written as DNA, the CDR3 is TGTGCCAGCAGTCCGCTAGCGGGAGGGGTTTACAATGAGCAGTTCTTC.

The chain couples TRBV28 to TRBJ2-7; 7 bases agree with TRBD1. Germline CDR1 and CDR2: MDHEN and SYDVKM. Trimming cost V 5 bases and J 4 bases; bases outside gene matches: 14. The length of the CDR3 is 16 residues. The CDR3 loop reads CASSTLARQGWYEQYF. CDR3 sequence (DNA): TGTGCCAGCAGTACCCTGGCCAGACAGGGCTGGTACGAGCAGTACTTC.

This sequence joins TRBV5-1 and TRBJ2-1; TRBD2 matches at 11 bases. The CDR3 is made up of 15 amino acids. CDR1 is SGHRS, CDR2 YFSETQ, per germline. V lost 1 base, J lost 7 bases, and 4 bases stayed unmatched. This CDR3 is CASSLPLAGGNEQFF. In DNA form, the CDR3 reads TGCGCCAGCAGCTTGCCCCTAGCGGGAGGTAATGAGCAGTTCTTC.

This rearrangement joins TRBV28 to TRBJ2-1, with a tentative D call TRBD2 (6 bases). CDR1 is MDHEN, CDR2 SYDVKM, per germline. Trimming took 3 bases from V and 2 from J, leaving 11 bases between them. The CDR3 sequence is 15 residues long. CDR3 nucleotide sequence: TGTGCCAGCAGTTTCCCCGGGAGCCCCTACAATGAGCAGTTCTTC. Translated: CASSFPGSPYNEQFF.

This clonotype was seen a handful of times. The rearrangement uses TRBV12-3 or TRBV12-4 and TRBJ1-2; possibly TRBD1 for D (5 bases). Trimming took off 6 bases at V and 6 bases at J, with 11 bases between the two ends. The CDR3 extends over 12 amino acids. CDR3 loop: CASRIYRNGYTF. DNA of the CDR3: TGTGCCAGCAGAATATACAGGAATGGCTACACCTTC.

This sequence joins TRBV4-1 and TRBJ1-2; no firm D call. V was clipped by 3 bases and J by 7 bases, with 15 bases between them. The CDR3 length is 14 residues. Per germline, CDR1 MGHRA and CDR2 YSYEKL. The CDR3 DNA sequence: TGCGCCAGCAGCCAGCCTGAGGCTTGGCTTGGCTACACCTTC. Protein: CASSQPEAWLGYTF.

The chain recombines TRBV6-2 or TRBV6-3 with TRBJ2-1; 10 nucleotides match TRBD2. V shed 7 bases and J 0 bases; nucleotides not matched to a gene: 0. The germline gives CDR1 MNHEY, CDR2 SVGEGT. The length of the CDR3 is 14 residues. CDR3 loop: CASTSGGSYNEQFF. As DNA, the CDR3 is TGTGCCAGCACTAGCGGGGGCTCCTACAATGAGCAGTTCTTC.

This clonotype was observed once. One junction end does not reproduce the germline sequence, and a read error may be involved. J is TRBJ2-1 and V is TRBV29-1, with 8 bases identical to TRBD2. The CDR3 has 13 residues. Germline CDR1 and CDR2: SQVTM and ANQGSEA. The CDR3 DNA is TGCGGCGTTGGCGGGAGGACTTACAATGAGCAGTTCTTC. Translation: CGVGGRTYNEQFF.

This clonotype has a handful of counts. J is TRBJ2-4 and V is TRBV20-1; 14 nucleotides match TRBD2. The germline gives CDR1 DFQATT, CDR2 SNEGSKA (reference sequence). The CDR3 is 15 amino acids. Trimming took 2 bases from V and 9 from J; bases not matched to a gene: 6. CDR3 nucleotide sequence: TGCAGTGCTAGAACGACTAGCGGGAGGGCACCCATTCAGTACTTC. It yields the protein CSARTTSGRAPIQYF.

The chain carries TRBV10-1 and TRBJ2-2; D may correspond to TRBD1 or TRBD2 (5 bases each). From germline, CDR1 is WNHNN and CDR2 SYGVQD (reference sequence). This CDR3 contains 16 residues. Trimming took off 6 bases at V and 5 bases at J, with 19 bases between the two ends. CDR3 DNA: TGCGCCAGCAGCAAAGGGACGGTTGAGAATACCGGGGAGCTGTTTTTT. Residues: CASSKGTVENTGELFF.

The chain joins TRBV13 to TRBJ1-1; TRBD1 might be the D (5 bases). Germline V gene lookup returns CDR1 PRHDT and CDR2 FYEKMQ (reference sequence). Trimming stripped 0 bases from V and 0 bases from J, with 11 bases between. This CDR3 contains 16 residues. Here the CDR3 reads CASSLGGRSMNTEAFF. The CDR3 nucleotides read TGTGCCAGCAGCTTAGGGGGACGGTCCATGAACACTGAAGCTTTCTTT.

V and J are TRBV20-1 and TRBJ1-5, with D tentatively TRBD1 (5 bases). V lost 4 bases and J lost 2, with 9 bases in between. The length of the CDR3 is 13 residues. Germline CDR1 reads DFQATT; CDR2 reads SNEGSKA (reference sequence). CDR3 nucleotides: TGCAGTGCTATACCGGGGGGCAATCAGCCCCAGCATTTT. This translates into CSAIPGGNQPQHF.

The chain couples TRBV27 to TRBJ2-4; 8 bases fit TRBD1. CDR1 is MNHEY and CDR2 is SMNVEV in the germline V gene (reference sequence). The junction had 7 bases not matched to a gene; V was cut back by 5 bases and J by 13 bases. CDR3 length: 12 amino acids. The CDR3 is CASSRTGWEQYF. The CDR3 region has the DNA TGTGCCAGCAGTAGGACAGGGTGGGAGCAGTACTTC.

The J gene is TRBJ1-5, the V gene TRBV6-5; weak D call: TRBD1 (5 bases). Germline-derived CDR1 and CDR2 are MNHEY and SVGAGI. This CDR3 is built from 15 residues. V lost 4 bases to trimming and J lost 0 bases, with 10 bases between them. CDR3 protein: CASSSDSNSNQPQHF. CDR3 nucleotides: TGTGCCAGCAGTTCCGACAGTAATAGCAATCAGCCCCAGCATTTT.

This sequence joins TRBV5-1 and TRBJ2-1; 7 bases fit TRBD2. The CDR3 length is 15 residues. Germline trimming cut 3 bases from V and 0 bases from J; bases unmatched to any gene: 3. The germline gives CDR1 SGHRS, CDR2 YFSETQ. The CDR3 DNA reads TGCGCCAGCAGCTCTAGCGGTTACTCCTACAATGAGCAGTTCTTC. Protein sequence: CASSSSGYSYNEQFF.

This clonotype was seen ten or more times. The chain employs TRBV13 and TRBJ2-1; TRBD2 aligns across 7 bases. The CDR3 spans 16 residues. V lost 4 bases to trimming and J lost 1 base; unmatched junction nucleotides: 7. Germline CDR1 reads PRHDT; CDR2 reads FYEKMQ (reference sequence). In DNA, the CDR3 is TGTGCCAGCAGCTCATTAGCGGGCCATTCCTACAATGAGCAGTTCTTC. Translated: CASSSLAGHSYNEQFF. The entire variable domain, with the rest obtained from reference TRBV13 and TRBJ2-1, is as follows: AAGVIQSPRHLIKEKRETATLKCYPIPRHDTVYWYQQGPGQDPQFLISFYEKMQSDKGSIPDRFSAQQFSDYHSELNMSSLELGDSALYFCASSSLAGHSYNEQFFGPGTRLTVL.

This clonotype has a handful of counts. The rearrangement links TRBV7-6 to TRBJ2-1; 9 bases agree with TRBD1. CDR3 length: 16 amino acids. Germline trimming cut 5 bases from V and 4 bases from J; bases unmatched to any gene: 9. The germline CDR1 and CDR2 sequences are SGHVS and FNYEAQ. CDR3: CASSARGGQGYNEQFF. The CDR3 coding sequence is TGTGCCAGCAGCGCACGCGGAGGACAGGGGTACAATGAGCAGTTCTTC.

The chain has TRBV4-2 and TRBJ2-3; 8 bases align to TRBD2. The CDR3 is made up of 16 amino acids. Germline V gives CDR1 LGHNA, CDR2 YNFKEQ. With V trimmed by 0 bases and J by 4 bases, 6 bases remained unmatched. CDR3 residues: CASSQESSGLADTQYF. DNA for the CDR3: TGTGCCAGCAGCCAAGAGTCTAGCGGGCTCGCAGATACGCAGTATTTT.

Of note for this clonotype: Given the absence of the conserved phenylalanine or tryptophan at the CDR3 end, a read error is likely. This chain joins TRBV29-1 and TRBJ1-1; D unresolved. The CDR3 is made up of 13 amino acids. CDR1 and CDR2 from the germline V gene are SQVTM and ANQGSEA. Between the trimmed V and J ends, which lost 1 base and 4 bases, there was a span of 10 bases. The CDR3 DNA is TGCAGCGTTGAAGTTGGCGTCGGCACTGAAGCTTTCTTA. This translates into CSVEVGVGTEAFL.

The chain has TRBV12-3 or TRBV12-4 and TRBJ2-6; D remains unclear. CDR3 length: 13 amino acids. Trimming left V 7 bases short and J 2 bases short, with 6 bases between. The CDR3 region has the DNA TGTGCCAGCAAATACACTGGGGCCAACGTCCTGACTTTC. Its translation: CASKYTGANVLTF.

The J gene is TRBJ2-1, the V gene TRBV7-6; 7 bases map to TRBD2. Germline V gene data show CDR1 as SGHVS and CDR2 as FNYEAQ. With 5 bases clipped from V and 5 bases from J, the junction kept 3 bases outside the gene matches. The CDR3 sequence is 13 residues long. The CDR3: CASSRGLDNEQFF. The CDR3 bases are TGTGCCAGCAGCCGTGGACTAGACAATGAGCAGTTCTTC.

This chain joins TRBV9 and TRBJ2-5; 7 bases line up with TRBD1. The CDR3 is 13 residues long. In germline, CDR1 is SGDLS, CDR2 YYNGEE. With V trimmed by 4 bases and J by 5 bases, 5 bases remained unmatched. The CDR3 DNA follows: TGTGCCAGCAGCATGGACAGGACTGAGACCCAGTACTTC. Protein product: CASSMDRTETQYF.

This clonotype is a singleton in its sample. J is TRBJ1-1 and V is TRBV29-1, with a weak D call TRBD1 (6 bases). Germline CDR1 is SQVTM and CDR2 is ANQGSEA. This CDR3 has 11 amino acids. Deletions cut 7 bases from V and 10 bases from J, with 16 bases between. The CDR3 DNA follows: TGCAGCGCCATAACAGGGCTTGGAGCTTTCTTT. It yields the protein CSAITGLGAFF.

The V call is TRBV20-1, the J call TRBJ1-2, with 9 bases lining up with TRBD1. The V and J ends lost 7 bases and 6 bases, in that order; junction bases with no gene match: 9. Germline assignment: CDR1 DFQATT and CDR2 SNEGSKA (reference sequence). The CDR3 is 13 amino acids. CDR3 in amino acids: CSEGGTGIHGYTF. The DNA of the CDR3 is TGCAGTGAGGGGGGGACAGGGATTCATGGCTACACCTTC.

As to this clonotype: The conserved phenylalanine or tryptophan is not found at the CDR3 terminus, so this likely reflects a read error. CDR3 amino acids: CASSQDQGANSPLHC. The CDR3 DNA reads TGCGCCAGCAGCCAAGATCAGGGGGCGAATTCACCCCTCCACTGT. V and J are TRBV4-1 and TRBJ1-6; 8 positions agree with TRBD1. CDR1 and CDR2 (germline): MGHRA, YSYEKL. The V gene end was trimmed by 0 bases and the J gene end by 7 bases; junction bases not matched to a gene: 2. The CDR3 runs to 15 residues.

The J gene is TRBJ2-5, the V gene TRBV20-1; D is unclear. Germline V gives CDR1 DFQATT, CDR2 SNEGSKA (reference sequence). The CDR3 is 16 amino acids. Trimming took 1 base from V and 1 from J, leaving 16 bases between them. In DNA form, the CDR3 reads TGCAGTGCTAGAGGGTACAAGACCCTCACCCAAGAGACCCAGTACTTC. Translating gives CSARGYKTLTQETQYF.

This chain joins TRBV4-1 and TRBJ2-7, with D maybe TRBD1 (5 bases). Per germline, CDR1 MGHRA and CDR2 YSYEKL. CDR3 length equals 13 residues. Trimming took 3 bases from V and 6 from J, leaving 12 bases between them. CDR3 amino acids: CASSHSLGREQYF. The DNA for the CDR3 is TGCGCCAGCAGCCATTCTTTGGGGCGCGAGCAGTACTTC.